This TCR beta chain derives from a study of T cell responses to AZD1222 COVID-19 vaccine. Findings and limits, study-wide: Regions 160-218 and 743-854 dominated among vaccine-associated CD4 TCRs spanning spike. At baseline, seropositivity was found in only a handful of AZD1222 recipients. After the peak T cell response, and only then, were repertoires sampled. Clonal diversity was possibly underestimated, and white British individuals and females predominated among donors.

As concerns this clone: Its antigen is unknown.

V lost 5 bases and J lost 5; bases outside the gene matches: 5. CDR3 length: 14 residues. The germline CDR1 and CDR2 sequences are SGHRS and YFSETQ. Assay: immunoSEQ multiplex PCR; the TCRdb copy retains only in-frame clones and omits some. This sample has more than 100,000 clones, with 88% found just once. V and J are TRBV5-1 and TRBJ2-5, with 11 positions matching TRBD1. This receptor was obtained from an adult in good health. This sample comprised peripheral blood, obtained on day 0 of AZD1222 vaccination. This CDR3 reads CASRWTGGAETQYF. The CDR3 bases are TGCGCCAGCAGGTGGACAGGGGGCGCGGAGACCCAGTACTTC.